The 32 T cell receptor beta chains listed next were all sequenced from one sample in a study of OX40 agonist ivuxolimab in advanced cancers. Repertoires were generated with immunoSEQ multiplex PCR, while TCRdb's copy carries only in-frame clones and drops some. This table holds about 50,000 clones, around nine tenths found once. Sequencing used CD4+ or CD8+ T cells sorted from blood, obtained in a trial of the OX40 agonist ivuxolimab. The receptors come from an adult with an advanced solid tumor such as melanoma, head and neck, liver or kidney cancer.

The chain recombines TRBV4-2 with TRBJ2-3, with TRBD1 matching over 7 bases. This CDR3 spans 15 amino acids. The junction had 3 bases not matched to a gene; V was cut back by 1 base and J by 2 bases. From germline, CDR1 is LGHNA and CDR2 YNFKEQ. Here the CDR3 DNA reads TGTGCCAGCAGCCAAGGACAGGGCTCCACAGATACGCAGTATTTT. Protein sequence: CASSQGQGSTDTQYF.

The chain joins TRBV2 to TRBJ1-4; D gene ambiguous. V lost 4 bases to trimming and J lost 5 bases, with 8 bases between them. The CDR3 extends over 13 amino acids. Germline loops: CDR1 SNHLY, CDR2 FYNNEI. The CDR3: CASSGGRNEKLFF. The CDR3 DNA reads TGTGCCAGCAGTGGGGGAAGGAATGAAAAACTGTTTTTT.

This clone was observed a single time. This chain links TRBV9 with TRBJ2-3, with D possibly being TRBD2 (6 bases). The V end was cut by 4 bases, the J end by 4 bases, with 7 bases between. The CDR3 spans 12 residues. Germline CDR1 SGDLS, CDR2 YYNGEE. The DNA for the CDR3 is TGTGCCAGCAGCCGACTAGCAGATACGCAGTATTTT. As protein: CASSRLADTQYF.

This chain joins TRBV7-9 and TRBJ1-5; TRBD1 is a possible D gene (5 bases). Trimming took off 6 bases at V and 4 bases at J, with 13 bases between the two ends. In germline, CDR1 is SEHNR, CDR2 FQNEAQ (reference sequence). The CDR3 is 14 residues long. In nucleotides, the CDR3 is TGTGCCAGCAGTTATACGGGGGGGAATCAGCCCCAGCATTTT. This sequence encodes CASSYTGGNQPQHF.

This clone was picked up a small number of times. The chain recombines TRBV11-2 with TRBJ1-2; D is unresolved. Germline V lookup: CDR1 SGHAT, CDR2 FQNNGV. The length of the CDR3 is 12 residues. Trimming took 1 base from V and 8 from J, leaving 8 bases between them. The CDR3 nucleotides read TGTGCCAGCAGCTTAGCTGGGTACGGCTACACCTTC. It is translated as CASSLAGYGYTF.

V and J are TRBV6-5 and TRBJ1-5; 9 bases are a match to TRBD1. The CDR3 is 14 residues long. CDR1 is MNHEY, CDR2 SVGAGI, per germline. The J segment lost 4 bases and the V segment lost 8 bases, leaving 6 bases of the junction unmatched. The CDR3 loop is CASRPGTGNQPQHF. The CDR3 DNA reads TGTGCCAGCCGCCCCGGGACAGGGAATCAGCCCCAGCATTTT.

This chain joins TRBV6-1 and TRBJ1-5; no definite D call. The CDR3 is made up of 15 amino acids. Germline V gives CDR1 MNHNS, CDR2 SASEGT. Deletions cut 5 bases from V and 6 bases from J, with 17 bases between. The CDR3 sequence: CASSISRLGSQPQHF. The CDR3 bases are TGTGCCAGCAGTATAAGTCGACTGGGCAGTCAGCCCCAGCATTTT.

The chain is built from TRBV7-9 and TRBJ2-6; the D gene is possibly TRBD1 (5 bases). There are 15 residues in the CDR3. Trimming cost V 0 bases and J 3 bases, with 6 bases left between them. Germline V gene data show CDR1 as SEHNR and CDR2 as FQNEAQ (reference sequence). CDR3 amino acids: CASSLAGDGANVLTF. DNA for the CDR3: TGTGCCAGCAGCTTAGCAGGGGATGGGGCCAACGTCCTGACTTTC.

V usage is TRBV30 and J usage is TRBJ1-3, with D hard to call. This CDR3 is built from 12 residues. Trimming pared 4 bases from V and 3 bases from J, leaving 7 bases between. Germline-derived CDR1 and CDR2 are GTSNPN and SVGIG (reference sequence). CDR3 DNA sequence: TGTGCCTGGAAGGAGAATGGAAACACCATATATTTT. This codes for CAWKENGNTIYF.

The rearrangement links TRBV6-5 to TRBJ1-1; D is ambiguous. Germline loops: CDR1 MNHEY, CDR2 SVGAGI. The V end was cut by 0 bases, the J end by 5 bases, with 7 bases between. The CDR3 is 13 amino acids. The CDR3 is CASSYSKGTEAFF. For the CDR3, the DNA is TGTGCCAGCAGTTACTCGAAAGGGACTGAAGCTTTCTTT.

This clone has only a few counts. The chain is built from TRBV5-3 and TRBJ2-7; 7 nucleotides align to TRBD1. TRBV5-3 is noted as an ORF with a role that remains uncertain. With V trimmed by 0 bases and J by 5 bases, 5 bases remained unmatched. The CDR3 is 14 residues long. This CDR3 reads CARSLDRGEHEQYF. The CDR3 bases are TGTGCCAGAAGCTTGGACAGGGGTGAGCACGAGCAGTACTTC.

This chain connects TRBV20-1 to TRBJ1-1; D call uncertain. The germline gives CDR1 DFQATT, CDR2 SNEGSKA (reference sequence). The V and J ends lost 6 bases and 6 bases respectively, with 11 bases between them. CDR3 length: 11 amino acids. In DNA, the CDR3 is TGCAGTGCGACGGGGAATGCTGAAGCTTTCTTT. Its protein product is CSATGNAEAFF.

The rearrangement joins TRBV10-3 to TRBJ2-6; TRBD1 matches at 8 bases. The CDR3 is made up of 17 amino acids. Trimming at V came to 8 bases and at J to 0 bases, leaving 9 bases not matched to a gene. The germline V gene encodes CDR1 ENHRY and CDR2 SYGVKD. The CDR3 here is CAIDPGQANSGANVLTF. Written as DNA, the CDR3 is TGTGCCATCGATCCGGGACAGGCAAACTCTGGGGCCAACGTCCTGACTTTC.

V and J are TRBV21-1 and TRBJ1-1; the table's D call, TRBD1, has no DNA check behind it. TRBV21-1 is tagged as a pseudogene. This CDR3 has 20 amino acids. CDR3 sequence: CANKGTGGKPASALNTEAFF. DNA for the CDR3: TGTGCCAACAAGGGGACAGGGGGCAAACCAGCCTCAGCTTTGAACACTGAAGCTTTCTTT.

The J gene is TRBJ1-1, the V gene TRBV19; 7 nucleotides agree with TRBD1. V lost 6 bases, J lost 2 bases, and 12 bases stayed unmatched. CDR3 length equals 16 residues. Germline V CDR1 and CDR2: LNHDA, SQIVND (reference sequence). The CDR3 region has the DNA TGTGCCAGTAGGAGAGACAGGGACGCGGGAAACACTGAAGCTTTCTTT. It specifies CASRRDRDAGNTEAFF.

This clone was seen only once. For the CDR3, the DNA is TGCGCCAGCAGCTTGGCAGTAGCGGGGAGTGACGAGCAGTACTTC. Its protein is CASSLAVAGSDEQYF. The J gene is TRBJ2-7, the V gene TRBV5-1, with 8 bases lining up with TRBD2. Germline CDR1 and CDR2: SGHRS and YFSETQ. Germline trimming cut 0 bases from V and 5 bases from J; bases unmatched to any gene: 7. The CDR3 loop spans 15 amino acids.

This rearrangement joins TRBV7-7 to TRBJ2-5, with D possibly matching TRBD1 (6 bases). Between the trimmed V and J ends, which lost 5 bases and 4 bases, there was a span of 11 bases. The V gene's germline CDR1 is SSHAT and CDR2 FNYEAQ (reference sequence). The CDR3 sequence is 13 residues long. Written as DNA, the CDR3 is TGTGCCAGCAGCAATACAGGGCGAGAGACCCAGTACTTC. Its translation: CASSNTGRETQYF.

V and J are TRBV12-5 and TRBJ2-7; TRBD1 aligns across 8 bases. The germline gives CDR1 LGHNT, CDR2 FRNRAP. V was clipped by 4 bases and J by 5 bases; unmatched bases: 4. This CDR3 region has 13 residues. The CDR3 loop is CASGSSGGDEQYF. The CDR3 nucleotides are TGTGCTAGTGGTTCGTCAGGGGGCGACGAGCAGTACTTC.

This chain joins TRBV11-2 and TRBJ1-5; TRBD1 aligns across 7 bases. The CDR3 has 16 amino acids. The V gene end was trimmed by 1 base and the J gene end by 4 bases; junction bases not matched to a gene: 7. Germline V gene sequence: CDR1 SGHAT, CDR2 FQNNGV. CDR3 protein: CASSLGRTGSNQPQHF. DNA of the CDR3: TGTGCCAGCAGCTTAGGGCGGACAGGTTCTAATCAGCCCCAGCATTTT.

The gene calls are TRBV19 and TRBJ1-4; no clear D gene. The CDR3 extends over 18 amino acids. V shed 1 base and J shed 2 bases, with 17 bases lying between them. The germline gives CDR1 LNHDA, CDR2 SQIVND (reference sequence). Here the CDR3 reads CASSIAGPSVATNEKLFF. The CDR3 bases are TGTGCCAGTAGTATAGCTGGCCCCTCCGTCGCTACTAATGAAAAACTGTTTTTT.

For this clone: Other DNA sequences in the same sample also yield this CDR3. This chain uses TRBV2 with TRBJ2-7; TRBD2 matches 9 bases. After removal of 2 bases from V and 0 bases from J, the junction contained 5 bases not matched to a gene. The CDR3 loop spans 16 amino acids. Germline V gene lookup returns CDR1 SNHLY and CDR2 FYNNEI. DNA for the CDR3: TGTGCCAGCAGTGAAAGGCTAGCGGGACCCTCCTACGAGCAGTACTTC. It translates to CASSERLAGPSYEQYF.

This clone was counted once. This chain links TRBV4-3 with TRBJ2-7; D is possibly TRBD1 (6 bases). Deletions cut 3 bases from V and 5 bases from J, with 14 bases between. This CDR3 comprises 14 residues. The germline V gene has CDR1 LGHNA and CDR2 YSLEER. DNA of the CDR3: TGCGCCAGCAGCCAGGGACACGGATCCGACGAGCAGTACTTC. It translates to CASSQGHGSDEQYF.

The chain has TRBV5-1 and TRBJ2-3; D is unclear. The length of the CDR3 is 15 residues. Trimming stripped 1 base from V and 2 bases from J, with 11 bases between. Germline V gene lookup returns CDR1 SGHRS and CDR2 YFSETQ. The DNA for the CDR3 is TGCGCCAGCAGCTTGATGTCACAGTACACAGATACGCAGTATTTT. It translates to CASSLMSQYTDTQYF.

CDR3 nucleotides: TGCGCCAGCAGCCAAGTCAACAGGGTCTACGAGCAGTACTTC. Residues: CASSQVNRVYEQYF. This sequence joins TRBV4-1 and TRBJ2-5; maybe TRBD1 (6 bases). Matching the DNA end better, TRBJ2-7 makes the J call doubtful. The CDR3 covers 14 residues. The germline V gene has CDR1 MGHRA and CDR2 YSYEKL.

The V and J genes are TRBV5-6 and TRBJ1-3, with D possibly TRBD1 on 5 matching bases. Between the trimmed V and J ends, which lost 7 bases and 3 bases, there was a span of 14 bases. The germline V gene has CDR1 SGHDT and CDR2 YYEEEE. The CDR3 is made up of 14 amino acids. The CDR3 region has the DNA TGTGCCAGCTCGGCCGGGGGGTATGGAAACACCATATATTTT. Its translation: CASSAGGYGNTIYF.

The CDR3: CASSIVGTMNTEAFF. The CDR3 nucleotides are TGTGCCAGTAGTATAGTAGGGACTATGAACACTGAAGCTTTCTTT. The chain couples TRBV19 to TRBJ1-1, with a tentative D call TRBD1 (5 bases). This CDR3 is 15 amino acids long. The germline V gene encodes CDR1 LNHDA and CDR2 SQIVND (reference sequence). V gave up 1 base and J gave up 0 bases, with 9 bases separating them. Full variable domain (remainder filled in from reference TRBV19 and TRBJ1-1): DGGITQSPKYLFRKEGQNVTLSCEQNLNHDAMYWYRQDPGQGLRLIYYSQIVNDFQKGDIAEGYSVSREKKESFPLTVTSAQKNPTAFYLCASSIVGTMNTEAFFGQGTRLTVV.

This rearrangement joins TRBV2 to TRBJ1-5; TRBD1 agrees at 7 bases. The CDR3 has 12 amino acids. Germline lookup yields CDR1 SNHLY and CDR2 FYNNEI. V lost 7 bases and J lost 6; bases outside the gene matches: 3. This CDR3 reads CASKTGPQPQHF. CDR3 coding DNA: TGTGCCAGCAAGACAGGGCCTCAGCCCCAGCATTTT.

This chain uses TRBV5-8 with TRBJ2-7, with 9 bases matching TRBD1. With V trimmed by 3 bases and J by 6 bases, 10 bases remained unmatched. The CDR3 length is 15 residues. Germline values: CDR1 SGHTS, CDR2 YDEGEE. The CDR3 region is CASSYPRDRALEQYF. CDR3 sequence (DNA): TGTGCCAGCAGCTACCCTCGGGACAGGGCGCTCGAGCAGTACTTC.

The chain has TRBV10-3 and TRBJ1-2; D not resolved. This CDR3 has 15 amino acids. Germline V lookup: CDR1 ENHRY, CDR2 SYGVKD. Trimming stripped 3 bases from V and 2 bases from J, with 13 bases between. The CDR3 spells CAISDSGVLNYGYTF. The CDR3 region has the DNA TGTGCCATCAGTGACAGCGGGGTACTCAACTATGGCTACACCTTC.

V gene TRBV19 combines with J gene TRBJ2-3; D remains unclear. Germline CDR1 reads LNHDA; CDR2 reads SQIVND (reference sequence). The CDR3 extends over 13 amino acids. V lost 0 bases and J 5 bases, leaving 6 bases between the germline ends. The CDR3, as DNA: TGTGCCAGTAGTATAGAGAGCTTAGATACGCAGTATTTT. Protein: CASSIESLDTQYF.

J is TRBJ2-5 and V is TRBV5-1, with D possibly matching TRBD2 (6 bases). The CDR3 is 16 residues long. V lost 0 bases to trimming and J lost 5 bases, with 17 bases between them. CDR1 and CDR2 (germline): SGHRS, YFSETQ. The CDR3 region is CASSLAVGGGLETQYF. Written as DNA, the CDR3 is TGCGCCAGCAGCTTGGCGGTCGGCGGAGGGTTGGAGACCCAGTACTTC. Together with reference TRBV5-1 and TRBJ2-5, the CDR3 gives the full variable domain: KAGVTQTPRYLIKTRGQQVTLSCSPISGHRSVSWYQQTPGQGLQFLFEYFSETQRNKGNFPGRFSGRQFSNSRSEMNVSTLELGDSALYLCASSLAVGGGLETQYFGPGTRLLVL.

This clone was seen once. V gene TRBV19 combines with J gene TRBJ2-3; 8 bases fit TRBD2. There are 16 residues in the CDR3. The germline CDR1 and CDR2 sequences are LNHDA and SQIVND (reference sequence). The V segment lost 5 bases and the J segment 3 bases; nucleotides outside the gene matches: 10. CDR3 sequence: CASSPLAGSRTDTQYF. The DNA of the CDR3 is TGTGCCAGTAGTCCCCTAGCGGGCTCAAGAACAGATACGCAGTATTTT.